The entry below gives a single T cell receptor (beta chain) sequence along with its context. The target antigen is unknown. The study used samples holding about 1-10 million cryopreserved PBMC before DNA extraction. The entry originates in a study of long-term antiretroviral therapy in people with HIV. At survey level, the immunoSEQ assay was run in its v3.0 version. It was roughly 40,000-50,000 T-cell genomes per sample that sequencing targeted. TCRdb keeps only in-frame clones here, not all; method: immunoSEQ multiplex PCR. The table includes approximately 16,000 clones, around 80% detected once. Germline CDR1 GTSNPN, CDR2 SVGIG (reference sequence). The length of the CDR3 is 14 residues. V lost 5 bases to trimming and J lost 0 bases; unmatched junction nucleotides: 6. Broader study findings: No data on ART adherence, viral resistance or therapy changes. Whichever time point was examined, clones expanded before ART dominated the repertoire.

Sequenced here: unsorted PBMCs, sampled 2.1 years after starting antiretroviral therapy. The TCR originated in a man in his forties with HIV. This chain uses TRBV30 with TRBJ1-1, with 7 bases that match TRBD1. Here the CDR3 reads CAWREGQMNTEAFF. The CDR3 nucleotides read TGTGCCTGGCGCGAGGGACAGATGAACACTGAAGCTTTCTTT. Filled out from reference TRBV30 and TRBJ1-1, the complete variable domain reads SQTIHQWPATLVQPVGSPLSLECTVEGTSNPNLYWYRQAAGRGLQLLFYSVGIGQISSEVPQNLSASRPQDRQFILSSKKLLLSDSGFYLCAWREGQMNTEAFFGQGTRLTVV.